This T cell receptor beta chain was obtained from a study of T-cell reconstitution after alpha-beta-depleted transplantation in children. Preparation of the TCRbeta library was carried out with unique molecular identifiers. TCRdb used MiXCR to reprocess the PCR reads, holding one entry per CDR3 protein. Among fewer than 1 million distinct CDR3 sequences, 15% to 20% were seen once, and the ten largest hold around 4.5%. V gave up 6 bases and J gave up 4 bases; unmatched junction bases: 9. The germline gives CDR1 MNHEY, CDR2 SVGEGT. The CDR3 is made up of 14 amino acids. Study conclusions and caveats: High day-60 TCRbeta diversity in some patients came from surviving recipient T cells and thymic progenitors. Two months or so post-transplant, alpha-beta T cells reportedly derived from several hundred expanded graft clones. At one year after transplant, newly produced T cells mostly accounted for T-cell counts and diversity.

In regard to this clonotype: No antigen is known for it.

This specimen consisted of PBMCs, mostly from graft donor cells, obtained 360 days after TCRalphabeta/CD19-depleted stem cell transplant. The clonotype originates from a male patient younger than 18 who had a stem cell transplant for acute lymphoblastic leukemia, so the T cells may come from the graft donor. The V and J genes are TRBV6-2 or TRBV6-3 and TRBJ2-7; 7 bases map to TRBD1. CDR3 in amino acids: CASRKRQGLYEQYF. Here the CDR3 DNA reads TGTGCCAGCAGGAAAAGACAGGGCCTTTACGAGCAGTACTTC.